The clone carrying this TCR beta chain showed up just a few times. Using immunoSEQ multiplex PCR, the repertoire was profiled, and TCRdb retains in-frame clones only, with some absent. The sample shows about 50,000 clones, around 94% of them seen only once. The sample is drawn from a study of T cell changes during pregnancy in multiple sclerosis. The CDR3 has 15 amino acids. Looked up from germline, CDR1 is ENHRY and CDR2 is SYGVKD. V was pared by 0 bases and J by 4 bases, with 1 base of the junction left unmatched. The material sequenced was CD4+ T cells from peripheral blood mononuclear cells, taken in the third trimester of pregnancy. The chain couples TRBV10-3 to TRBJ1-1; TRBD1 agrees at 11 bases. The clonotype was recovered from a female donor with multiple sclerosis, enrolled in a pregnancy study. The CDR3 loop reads CAISESGTGGTEAFF. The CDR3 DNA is TGTGCCATCAGTGAGTCGGGGACAGGGGGCACTGAAGCTTTCTTT.